A single sample gave rise to the 21 T cell receptor beta chains below, sequenced in a study of blood T cell repertoires in COVID-19. Data came from immunoSEQ multiplex PCR; TCRdb stores just in-frame clones and leaves some out. Among under 200,000 clones listed, around nine tenths were seen once. The sample taken for sequencing was peripheral blood. These receptors were taken from a woman aged 65 to 85 with COVID-19, enrolled during active disease.

The chain joins TRBV3-1 (or the pseudogene TRBV3-2) to TRBJ1-4; D is unresolved. The CDR3 covers 14 residues. CDR1 is LGHDT, CDR2 YNNKEL, per germline (reference sequence). V was clipped by 4 bases and J by 5 bases, with 11 bases between them. The CDR3 sequence is CASSPEGGNEKLFF. For the CDR3, the DNA is TGTGCCAGCAGCCCGGAGGGTGGGAATGAAAAACTGTTTTTT.

This chain joins TRBV15 and TRBJ2-7, with 9 bases matching TRBD1. V lost 6 bases to trimming and J lost 0 bases; unmatched junction nucleotides: 6. The CDR3 covers 15 residues. Per germline, CDR1 LNHNV and CDR2 YYDKDF (reference sequence). CDR3 sequence reads: CATRVDRGYSYEQYF. The CDR3 DNA reads as TGTGCCACCAGAGTGGACAGGGGATACTCCTACGAGCAGTACTTC. The full variable domain, rest sourced from reference TRBV15 and TRBJ2-7, is DAMVIQNPRYQVTQFGKPVTLSCSQTLNHNVMYWYQQKSSQAPKLLFHYYDKDFNNEADTPDNFQSRRPNTSFCFLDIRSPGLGDTAMYLCATRVDRGYSYEQYFGPGTRLTVT.

The V gene is TRBV9, the J gene TRBJ2-1; no definite D call. The V end lost 4 bases, the J end lost 0 bases, and 8 bases lay between the germline ends. There are 14 residues in the CDR3. Germline V CDR1 and CDR2: SGDLS, YYNGEE. The CDR3, as DNA: TGTGCCAGCAGCACTTCTTCCTCCTACAATGAGCAGTTCTTC. Residues: CASSTSSSYNEQFF. The full variable domain, its missing parts supplied by reference TRBV9 and TRBJ2-1, is DSGVTQTPKHLITATGQRVTLRCSPRSGDLSVYWYQQSLDQGLQFLIQYYNGEERAKGNILERFSAQQFPDLHSELNLSSLELGDSALYFCASSTSSSYNEQFFGPGTRLTVL.

V usage is TRBV27 and J usage is TRBJ1-6, with 7 bases that match TRBD1. The CDR3 loop spans 15 amino acids. In germline, CDR1 is MNHEY, CDR2 SMNVEV (reference sequence). V lost 4 bases and J lost 6; bases outside the gene matches: 6. In nucleotides, the CDR3 is TGTGCCAGCAGTTCTGGGACAGTCCTTAATTCACCCCTCCACTTT. Translating gives CASSSGTVLNSPLHF.

This clone has a single count. The genes are TRBV4-1 and TRBJ1-3, with D unresolved. The CDR3 is 15 residues long. V shed 0 bases and J shed 1 base, with 7 bases lying between them. Germline V gives CDR1 MGHRA, CDR2 YSYEKL. CDR3 bases: TGCGCCAGCAGCCAAGATCTGGCTTCTGGAAACACCATATATTTT. Translating it yields CASSQDLASGNTIYF.

The V and J genes are TRBV28 and TRBJ1-6; D is unclear. V was trimmed by 2 bases and J by 0 bases, leaving 8 bases between them. The CDR3 is made up of 16 amino acids. The germline V gene encodes CDR1 MDHEN and CDR2 SYDVKM. CDR3 nucleotides: TGTGCCAGCAGTTTAATAACGGGCTCCTATAATTCACCCCTCCACTTT. It yields the protein CASSLITGSYNSPLHF. Using reference TRBV28 and TRBJ1-6 for the parts outside the CDR3, the full variable domain is DVKVTQSSRYLVKRTGEKVFLECVQDMDHENMFWYRQDPGLGLRLIYFSYDVKMKEKGDIPEGYSVSREKKERFSLILESASTNQTSMYLCASSLITGSYNSPLHFGNGTRLTVT.

As DNA, the CDR3 is TGTGCCAGCAGTTTATATTTGACAGGGGATCAGCCCCAGCATTTT. It yields the protein CASSLYLTGDQPQHF. The genes are TRBV27 and TRBJ1-5, with 8 bases lining up with TRBD1. J was trimmed by 5 bases and V by 1 base; bases with no gene match: 4. From germline, CDR1 is MNHEY and CDR2 SMNVEV (reference sequence). The CDR3 spans 15 residues.

The chain carries TRBV14 and TRBJ1-2, with 11 bases lining up with TRBD1. Germline assignment: CDR1 SGHDN and CDR2 FVKESK. The CDR3 totals 14 residues. The V gene end was trimmed by 4 bases and the J gene end by 6 bases; junction bases not matched to a gene: 4. Here the CDR3 DNA reads TGTGCCAGCAGCCCGTGGACAGGGGGCAATGGCTACACCTTC. This translates into CASSPWTGGNGYTF.

This chain joins TRBV15 and TRBJ1-4, with TRBD1 matching 8 bases. In germline, CDR1 is LNHNV, CDR2 YYDKDF (reference sequence). Trimming took 3 bases from V and 0 from J; bases not matched to a gene: 9. This CDR3 comprises 18 residues. CDR3 loop: CATSRTGALGTTNEKLFF. CDR3 sequence (DNA): TGTGCCACCAGCAGGACAGGGGCGTTGGGAACAACTAATGAAAAACTGTTTTTT.

The chain combines TRBV19 with TRBJ2-3; possibly TRBD1 for D (6 bases). V was clipped by 5 bases and J by 4 bases, with 13 bases between them. Germline-derived CDR1 and CDR2 are LNHDA and SQIVND (reference sequence). CDR3 size: 14 residues. CDR3 in DNA: TGTGCCAGTAGTTACAACAGGGATGCAGATACGCAGTATTTT. Protein: CASSYNRDADTQYF.

The rearrangement joins TRBV5-4 to TRBJ1-5, with TRBD1 matching 7 bases. There are 15 residues in the CDR3. Germline CDR1 and CDR2: SGHNT and YYREEE (reference sequence). V was pared by 4 bases and J by 3 bases, with 7 bases of the junction left unmatched. CDR3 amino acids: CASSAGTALNQPQHF. Written as DNA, the CDR3 is TGTGCCAGCAGCGCGGGGACAGCCCTCAATCAGCCCCAGCATTTT.

The chain employs TRBV10-3 and TRBJ1-1, with D possibly being TRBD1 (6 bases). V was pared by 6 bases and J by 11 bases, with 19 bases between. CDR1 and CDR2 (germline): ENHRY, SYGVKD. This CDR3 contains 13 residues. The CDR3 region is CAISNNTDRQAFF. The CDR3 DNA is TGTGCCATCAGCAACAACACCGACAGGCAGGCTTTCTTT.

This rearrangement joins TRBV6-6 to TRBJ1-5; possible D gene TRBD1, 5 bases. This CDR3 comprises 15 residues. The V end was cut by 2 bases, the J end by 0 bases, with 8 bases between. Germline CDR1 reads MNHNY; CDR2 reads SVGAGI (reference sequence). The CDR3 here is CASSYGGSSNQPQHF. CDR3 nucleotide sequence: TGTGCCAGCAGTTACGGGGGGTCTAGCAATCAGCCCCAGCATTTT.

The chain joins TRBV4-2 to TRBJ2-7; possibly TRBD2 for D (6 bases). V lost 3 bases and J 3 bases, leaving 12 bases between the germline ends. The CDR3 contains 14 residues. Germline assignment: CDR1 LGHNA and CDR2 YNFKEQ. The CDR3 loop reads CASSQGRSLYEQYF. The CDR3 bases are TGTGCCAGCAGCCAGGGGAGGTCCCTCTACGAGCAGTACTTC.

J is TRBJ2-5 and V is TRBV9; 7 nucleotides align to TRBD1. The CDR3 runs 16 residues. After removal of 2 bases from V and 1 base from J, the junction contained 8 bases not matched to a gene. Germline V gene lookup returns CDR1 SGDLS and CDR2 YYNGEE. The CDR3 DNA reads TGTGCCAGCAGCGTTGGGGTGAGGGACAGCCAAGAGACCCAGTACTTC. The encoded protein is CASSVGVRDSQETQYF.

The table lists this clone with a count of one. The chain has TRBV19 and TRBJ1-5; a weak D match, TRBD1 (6 bases). Germline CDR1 is LNHDA and CDR2 is SQIVND (reference sequence). Trimming left V 5 bases short and J 3 bases short, with 17 bases between. The CDR3 length is 16 residues. CDR3 coding DNA: TGTGCCAGTAGTCTCAACAGGGTTCCGAACAATCAGCCCCAGCATTTT. It yields the protein CASSLNRVPNNQPQHF.

V and J are TRBV29-1 and TRBJ2-4; tentatively, D is TRBD2 (6 bases). The V gene lost 4 bases and the J gene lost 0 bases, with 10 bases spanning the gap. CDR3 size: 14 residues. The V gene's germline CDR1 is SQVTM and CDR2 ANQGSEA. DNA for the CDR3: TGCAGCGTTGTCGGGAGCGTAGCCAAAAACATTCAGTACTTC. Translated, it gives CSVVGSVAKNIQYF.

This chain joins TRBV28 and TRBJ1-3, with TRBD1 matching 10 bases. This CDR3 has 17 amino acids. Germline lookup yields CDR1 MDHEN and CDR2 SYDVKM. J was trimmed by 5 bases and V by 1 base; bases with no gene match: 8. This CDR3 is CASSLSGQGMRRNTIYF. The CDR3 nucleotides are TGTGCCAGCAGTTTATCGGGACAGGGGATGAGACGAAACACCATATATTTT.

V gene TRBV10-3 combines with J gene TRBJ2-5, with D perhaps matching TRBD2 (5 bases). The CDR3 length is 13 residues. Trimming cost V 6 bases and J 1 base, with 9 bases left between them. CDR1 ENHRY and CDR2 SYGVKD come from the germline V gene. The CDR3 region has the DNA TGTGCCATCAGCCCCGGGGTCCAAGAGACCCAGTACTTC. Translated, it gives CAISPGVQETQYF.

The CDR3 protein is CASSSGAQPQHF. In DNA, the CDR3 is TGTGCCAGCAGTTCAGGGGCTCAGCCCCAGCATTTT. The chain recombines TRBV28 with TRBJ1-5; D perhaps matches TRBD1 (6 bases). The V end was cut by 4 bases, the J end by 6 bases, with 7 bases between. CDR1 MDHEN and CDR2 SYDVKM come from the germline V gene. The CDR3 covers 12 residues.

The chain combines TRBV30 with TRBJ2-3; 7 nucleotides line up with TRBD1. The V gene end was trimmed by 4 bases and the J gene end by 6 bases; junction bases not matched to a gene: 10. Germline lookup yields CDR1 GTSNPN and CDR2 SVGIG (reference sequence). The CDR3 has 14 amino acids. The CDR3 DNA reads as TGTGCCTGGAAAAAAGTCAGGGGGTCGGATACGCAGTATTTT. As protein: CAWKKVRGSDTQYF.